The 18 T cell receptor beta chains listed next were all sequenced from one sample in a study of blood T cell repertoires in COVID-19. TCRdb's table, derived via immunoSEQ multiplex PCR, lists solely in-frame clones and lacks some. The sample includes about 140,000 clones, about 90% of them seen just once. Material: peripheral blood. These receptors all come from a man between 50 and 59 years old with active COVID-19.

The chain uses TRBV30 and TRBJ1-1; D uncertain. V dropped 3 bases and J dropped 0 bases, with 5 bases sitting between them. This CDR3 spans 12 amino acids. The germline gives CDR1 GTSNPN, CDR2 SVGIG (reference sequence). CDR3 sequence: CAWSRVNTEAFF. CDR3 DNA: TGTGCCTGGAGCCGAGTGAACACTGAAGCTTTCTTT.

The rearrangement links TRBV4-3 to TRBJ1-1; D is possibly TRBD1 (5 bases). V was pared by 2 bases and J by 5 bases, with 12 bases between. The CDR3 has 14 residues. Germline V gene lookup returns CDR1 LGHNA and CDR2 YSLEER. CDR3 DNA: TGCGCCAGCAGCCAATTGGGGGAGGGTACTGAAGCTTTCTTT. Its protein product is CASSQLGEGTEAFF.

The CDR3 region is CAWRGRNRVIYGYTF. The CDR3 DNA is TGTGCCTGGAGGGGCCGGAACAGGGTGATCTATGGCTACACCTTC. The chain joins TRBV30 to TRBJ1-2; a weak D match, TRBD1 (6 bases). The CDR3 covers 15 residues. V was pared by 3 bases and J by 4 bases, with 18 bases between. In germline, CDR1 is GTSNPN, CDR2 SVGIG (reference sequence).

The gene calls are TRBV25-1 and TRBJ1-2, with 10 bases aligning to TRBD1. V was clipped by 6 bases and J by 5 bases; unmatched bases: 3. The CDR3 covers 13 residues. Germline values: CDR1 MGHDK, CDR2 SYGVNS. The CDR3 spells CASRGGQGYGYTF. The CDR3 nucleotides are TGTGCCAGCAGAGGGGGACAGGGGTATGGCTACACCTTC.

The chain is built from TRBV6-2 or TRBV6-3 and TRBJ2-1; no clear D. The CDR3 is 15 amino acids. The V and J ends lost 2 bases and 0 bases respectively, with 8 bases between them. Germline values: CDR1 MNHEY, CDR2 SVGEGT. CDR3 residues: CASSYLPPSYNEQFF. The CDR3 DNA is TGTGCCAGCAGTTACCTTCCTCCCTCCTACAATGAGCAGTTCTTC.

In this sample, this clone turned up many times. This rearrangement joins TRBV3-1 (or the pseudogene TRBV3-2) to TRBJ2-7; D unclear. Per the germline V gene, CDR1 is LGHDT and CDR2 is YNNKEL (reference sequence). Trimming shortened V by 4 bases and J by 3 bases, and 7 bases separated the two germline ends. CDR3 length: 12 residues. The CDR3 sequence: CASSRGDYEQYF. The CDR3 bases are TGTGCCAGCAGCCGCGGTGACTACGAGCAGTACTTC.

This rearrangement joins TRBV2 to TRBJ2-3; D is possibly TRBD2 (5 bases). V shed 6 bases and J shed 5 bases, with 12 bases lying between them. The CDR3 has 13 amino acids. Germline assignment: CDR1 SNHLY and CDR2 FYNNEI. The CDR3 spells CASSRESGDTQYF. CDR3 DNA sequence: TGTGCCAGCAGCCGAGAGAGCGGAGATACGCAGTATTTT.

The chain employs TRBV7-2 and TRBJ2-1; D is perhaps TRBD1 (6 bases). Trimming removed 1 base from V and 4 bases from J, with 17 bases in between. In germline, CDR1 is SGHTA, CDR2 FQGNSA. This CDR3 region has 17 residues. The CDR3 DNA is TGTGCCAGCAGCTTAGGGGCCGTGGGGGCGTCTTACAATGAGCAGTTCTTC. Amino acids: CASSLGAVGASYNEQFF.

The chain recombines TRBV6-2 or TRBV6-3 with TRBJ1-1; D is possibly TRBD1 (6 bases). The CDR3 runs to 16 residues. V was pared by 6 bases and J by 1 base, with 18 bases between. Germline V lookup: CDR1 MNHEY, CDR2 SVGEGT. CDR3 protein: CASSPGAGVTNTEAFF. The CDR3 coding sequence is TGTGCCAGCAGCCCCGGTGCAGGGGTTACGAACACTGAAGCTTTCTTT.

This clone was found a few times. DNA for the CDR3: TGCGCCAGCAGCGCCGGGACAGGGCCCTTCTACGAGCAGTACTTC. Translating gives CASSAGTGPFYEQYF. The rearrangement uses TRBV5-1 and TRBJ2-7; 9 nucleotides line up with TRBD1. There are 15 residues in the CDR3. V was pared by 4 bases and J by 3 bases, with 8 bases of the junction left unmatched. Germline V gives CDR1 SGHRS, CDR2 YFSETQ.

V is TRBV18 and J is TRBJ1-2, with 8 bases matching TRBD1. Trimming at V came to 3 bases and at J to 4 bases, leaving 7 bases not matched to a gene. Germline V lookup: CDR1 KGHSH, CDR2 LQKENI. The CDR3 extends over 15 amino acids. The CDR3 DNA sequence: TGTGCCAGCTCACCCACTGGACAGGGAGCCTATGGCTACACCTTC. Amino acid sequence: CASSPTGQGAYGYTF. The whole variable domain, remainder taken from reference TRBV18 and TRBJ1-2, is NAGVMQNPRHLVRRRGQEARLRCSPMKGHSHVYWYRQLPEEGLKFMVYLQKENIIDESGMPKERFSAEFPKEGPSILRIQQVVRGDSAAYFCASSPTGQGAYGYTFGSGTRLTVV.

J is TRBJ2-5 and V is TRBV9, with a tentative D call TRBD1 (6 bases). This CDR3 is built from 14 residues. Looked up from germline, CDR1 is SGDLS and CDR2 is YYNGEE. The V gene lost 3 bases and the J gene lost 1 base, with 10 bases spanning the gap. The CDR3, as DNA: TGTGCCAGCAGCGATAGACAGGCCCAAGAGACCCAGTACTTC. Its translation is CASSDRQAQETQYF. Variable domain in full (rest from reference TRBV9 and TRBJ2-5): DSGVTQTPKHLITATGQRVTLRCSPRSGDLSVYWYQQSLDQGLQFLIQYYNGEERAKGNILERFSAQQFPDLHSELNLSSLELGDSALYFCASSDRQAQETQYFGPGTRLLVL.

The chain employs TRBV7-9 and TRBJ2-2, with TRBD1 as a possible D gene (5 bases). The length of the CDR3 is 18 residues. V lost 5 bases to trimming and J lost 5 bases, with 24 bases between them. CDR1 is SEHNR and CDR2 is FQNEAQ in the germline V gene (reference sequence). The DNA for the CDR3 is TGTGCCAGCAGCACTACCCGACAGACAACTCAATTTACCGGGGAGCTGTTTTTT. Its protein product is CASSTTRQTTQFTGELFF.

The rearrangement links TRBV10-3 to TRBJ1-4, with 8 nucleotides matching TRBD1. The ends lost 3 bases at V and 6 bases at J; junction bases unmatched: 3. CDR1 ENHRY and CDR2 SYGVKD come from the germline V gene. The length of the CDR3 is 14 residues. CDR3 in DNA: TGTGCCATCAGTGATGACAGGGGCGATGAAAAACTGTTTTTT. This translates into CAISDDRGDEKLFF.

The genes are TRBV4-1 and TRBJ2-3; no firm D call. The V end was cut by 0 bases, the J end by 2 bases, with 9 bases between. Looked up from germline, CDR1 is MGHRA and CDR2 is YSYEKL. The CDR3 contains 15 residues. The CDR3 protein is CASSQDGQDTDTQYF. DNA for the CDR3: TGCGCCAGCAGCCAAGATGGGCAGGACACAGATACGCAGTATTTT.

The chain employs TRBV19 and TRBJ1-2; TRBD1 might be the D (5 bases). CDR1 LNHDA and CDR2 SQIVND come from the germline V gene (reference sequence). The CDR3 spans 12 residues. V gave up 7 bases and J gave up 5 bases, with 11 bases separating them. The CDR3 loop is CASKRDLYGYTF. The CDR3 nucleotides are TGTGCCAGTAAACGGGACTTATATGGCTACACCTTC.

This sequence joins TRBV5-4 and TRBJ2-7; 7 bases are a match to TRBD2. The junction had 3 bases not matched to a gene; V was cut back by 9 bases and J by 6 bases. The CDR3 sequence is 10 residues long. Germline-derived CDR1 and CDR2 are SGHNT and YYREEE (reference sequence). The CDR3: CATPGGEQYF. DNA for the CDR3: TGTGCCACCCCGGGGGGCGAGCAGTACTTC.

This clone came up once. This sequence joins TRBV27 and TRBJ2-7, with 10 bases lining up with TRBD2. With V trimmed by 4 bases and J by 6 bases, 3 bases remained unmatched. The CDR3 length is 13 residues. CDR1 and CDR2 from the germline V gene are MNHEY and SMNVEV (reference sequence). The CDR3 protein is CASSSLAGREQYF. CDR3 nucleotide sequence: TGTGCCAGCAGTTCACTAGCGGGGCGCGAGCAGTACTTC.